This passage covers 30 T cell receptor beta chains from one sample sequenced in a study of blood T cell repertoires in COVID-19. Libraries were prepared by immunoSEQ multiplex PCR; TCRdb keeps only in-frame clonotypes and omits some of them. Among around 340,000 clones, 88% were seen once, and the ten largest hold over 0.9%. What was sequenced was PBMCs or T cells enriched from blood (not recorded which). The receptors were gathered from a woman aged 25 to 39 who had been exposed to COVID-19.

The J gene is TRBJ2-7, the V gene TRBV19; no clear D gene. V lost 0 bases, J lost 0 bases, and 6 bases lay in between. CDR1 and CDR2 from the germline V gene are LNHDA and SQIVND (reference sequence). The CDR3 extends over 14 amino acids. In DNA, the CDR3 is TGTGCCAGTAGTATAGATCTACGCTCCTACGAGCAGTACTTC. This gives the protein CASSIDLRSYEQYF.

The V call is TRBV27, the J call TRBJ2-3; 11 bases are a match to TRBD1. This CDR3 comprises 17 residues. The germline CDR1 and CDR2 sequences are MNHEY and SMNVEV (reference sequence). V trimming: 1 base; J trimming: 4 bases; junction bases outside the gene matches: 7. The CDR3 sequence is CASSLWGRTGGSDTQYF. The CDR3 coding sequence is TGTGCCAGCAGTTTATGGGGCCGGACAGGGGGCTCAGATACGCAGTATTTT.

A single count supports this clone. The chain has TRBV7-8 and TRBJ2-7; 7 nucleotides line up with TRBD1. The ends lost 1 base at V and 5 bases at J; junction bases unmatched: 8. Looked up from germline, CDR1 is SGHVS and CDR2 is FQNEAQ. This CDR3 contains 15 residues. The CDR3 reads CASSLGQGVIDEQYF. The CDR3 DNA reads as TGTGCCAGCAGCTTAGGCCAGGGGGTAATTGACGAGCAGTACTTC.

V is TRBV9 and J is TRBJ2-3; TRBD2 matches 7 bases. The CDR3 runs to 15 residues. In germline, CDR1 is SGDLS, CDR2 YYNGEE. The J segment lost 4 bases and the V segment lost 3 bases, leaving 8 bases of the junction unmatched. CDR3 sequence reads: CASSAGTIRPDTQYF. As DNA, the CDR3 is TGTGCCAGCAGCGCTGGGACTATTAGACCAGATACGCAGTATTTT.

The V call is TRBV27, the J call TRBJ1-5, with 8 bases fitting TRBD1. The J segment lost 5 bases and the V segment lost 6 bases, leaving 6 bases of the junction unmatched. Germline loops: CDR1 MNHEY, CDR2 SMNVEV (reference sequence). The CDR3 length is 14 residues. Here the CDR3 reads CASRGTGSHQPQHF. CDR3 nucleotides: TGTGCCAGCAGGGGGACAGGCTCCCATCAGCCCCAGCATTTT.

V gene TRBV30 combines with J gene TRBJ2-2; 11 nucleotides agree with TRBD2. Losses at the gene ends were 3 bases for V and 7 bases for J; bases not matched to a gene: 10. The CDR3 has 16 amino acids. Germline loops: CDR1 GTSNPN, CDR2 SVGIG (reference sequence). The CDR3 here is CAWSLSGRAYIGELFF. The CDR3 DNA reads TGTGCCTGGAGCCTTAGCGGGAGGGCCTATATCGGGGAGCTGTTTTTT.

CDR3 protein: CAISEPDSGRGDEQYF. CDR3 nucleotides: TGTGCCATCAGTGAGCCCGATAGCGGGAGGGGAGACGAGCAGTACTTC. The chain uses TRBV10-3 and TRBJ2-7; 11 nucleotides align to TRBD2. Germline assignment: CDR1 ENHRY and CDR2 SYGVKD. CDR3 size: 16 residues. J lost 5 bases, V lost 2 bases, and 8 bases had no gene match.

The chain is built from TRBV7-3 and TRBJ2-3, with TRBD2 matching over 8 bases. The CDR3 covers 15 residues. Unmatched junction bases numbered 6, after V lost 3 bases and J lost 4 bases. CDR1 is SGHTA, CDR2 FQGTGA, per germline. CDR3 sequence (DNA): TGTGCCAGCAGCTTGTCCGGGAGGGCCCCAGATACGCAGTATTTT. It is translated as CASSLSGRAPDTQYF.

J is TRBJ1-4 and V is TRBV5-1; D perhaps matches TRBD1 (5 bases). The CDR3 is 15 amino acids. The germline V gene encodes CDR1 SGHRS and CDR2 YFSETQ. The germline V and J ends were trimmed by 0 bases and 4 bases, with 10 bases remaining between them. CDR3 coding DNA: TGCGCCAGCAGCTTGGGGTCAGGGTTTAATGAAAAACTGTTTTTT. It yields the protein CASSLGSGFNEKLFF.

The chain employs TRBV11-2 and TRBJ2-5, with 9 bases lining up with TRBD1. J was trimmed by 5 bases and V by 5 bases; bases with no gene match: 6. CDR1 and CDR2 from the germline V gene are SGHAT and FQNNGV. The CDR3 sequence is 14 residues long. The CDR3 loop reads CASSRDRDPETQYF. CDR3 sequence (DNA): TGTGCCAGCAGCAGGGACAGGGACCCGGAGACCCAGTACTTC.

In this sample, this clone turned up a few times. This sequence joins TRBV5-4 and TRBJ2-7; TRBD2 aligns across 7 bases. V lost 4 bases and J lost 6; bases outside the gene matches: 16. Per the germline V gene, CDR1 is SGHNT and CDR2 is YYREEE (reference sequence). The CDR3 runs to 16 residues. The CDR3 sequence is CASSLEGLSQIAEQYF. The DNA of the CDR3 is TGTGCCAGCAGCCTCGAGGGACTAAGCCAAATCGCCGAGCAGTACTTC.

The rearrangement links TRBV19 to TRBJ1-1; D uncertain. This CDR3 has 12 amino acids. V lost 7 bases to trimming and J lost 1 base, with 7 bases between them. The germline CDR1 and CDR2 sequences are LNHDA and SQIVND (reference sequence). The CDR3 loop is CASKFRNTEAFF. The CDR3 region has the DNA TGTGCCAGTAAATTCCGGAACACTGAAGCTTTCTTT.

The chain combines TRBV28 with TRBJ2-7, with D unclear. The germline gives CDR1 MDHEN, CDR2 SYDVKM. There are 12 residues in the CDR3. Deletions cut 4 bases from V and 6 bases from J, with 10 bases between. The CDR3 DNA follows: TGTGCCAGCAGTTCTTACACCCCCGAGCAGTACTTC. It yields the protein CASSSYTPEQYF.

This chain links TRBV5-4 with TRBJ1-5; D is possibly TRBD1 (5 bases). CDR1 is SGHNT, CDR2 YYREEE, per germline (reference sequence). Deletions cut 0 bases from V and 6 bases from J, with 10 bases between. The CDR3 is 14 residues long. The CDR3 bases are TGTGCCAGCAGCTTGGGCCAGGGAGGTCAGCCCCAGCATTTT. As protein: CASSLGQGGQPQHF.

CDR3 sequence reads: CASSPGYFKSYEQYF. CDR3 nucleotide sequence: TGTGCCAGCAGCCCGGGATATTTTAAATCCTACGAGCAGTACTTC. The chain combines TRBV5-4 with TRBJ2-7, with TRBD2 as a possible D gene (5 bases). The CDR3 is made up of 15 amino acids. In germline, CDR1 is SGHNT, CDR2 YYREEE (reference sequence). Trimming took off 4 bases at V and 1 base at J, with 15 bases between the two ends.

The table lists this clone with a count of one. The V and J genes are TRBV30 and TRBJ2-1, with a weak D call TRBD2 (6 bases). From germline, CDR1 is GTSNPN and CDR2 SVGIG (reference sequence). The length of the CDR3 is 13 residues. V lost 2 bases and J 6 bases, leaving 11 bases between the germline ends. Written as DNA, the CDR3 is TGTGCCTGGAGTTCGGGACTTAGCAATGAGCAGTTCTTC. Translating gives CAWSSGLSNEQFF.

This clone was observed a single time. This chain uses TRBV27 with TRBJ2-4; 8 bases are shared with TRBD1. V was clipped by 3 bases and J by 0 bases; unmatched bases: 10. Germline CDR1 and CDR2: MNHEY and SMNVEV (reference sequence). CDR3 length equals 18 residues. CDR3 in DNA: TGTGCCAGCAGTTTGGCCCAGGACAGGGCCGCAGCCAAAAACATTCAGTACTTC. Translated: CASSLAQDRAAAKNIQYF.

The chain is built from TRBV5-6 and TRBJ2-7, with TRBD2 as a possible D gene (5 bases). The CDR3 loop spans 13 amino acids. The V and J ends lost 2 bases and 3 bases respectively, with 9 bases between them. CDR1 is SGHDT and CDR2 is YYEEEE in the germline V gene. CDR3 residues: CASSFSGSYEQYF. The CDR3 DNA sequence: TGTGCCAGCAGCTTCTCGGGGAGCTACGAGCAGTACTTC.

The chain has TRBV10-2 and TRBJ2-1; the D is unclear. Germline CDR1 reads WSHSY; CDR2 reads SAAADI. V shed 2 bases and J shed 0 bases, with 8 bases lying between them. The CDR3 is 15 residues long. CDR3 nucleotides: TGCGCCAGCAGTGAGGGGCTAAGCTCCTACAATGAGCAGTTCTTC. Translation gives CASSEGLSSYNEQFF.

V is TRBV7-8 and J is TRBJ1-1, with 9 bases identical to TRBD1. Germline CDR1 is SGHVS and CDR2 is FQNEAQ. The V segment lost 4 bases and the J segment 4 bases; nucleotides outside the gene matches: 10. The CDR3 runs 16 residues. CDR3 region: CASSSPDRGSLTEAFF. The CDR3 DNA is TGTGCCAGCAGCTCCCCGGACAGGGGAAGTCTCACTGAAGCTTTCTTT.

The V call is TRBV19, the J call TRBJ1-2, with 8 bases identical to TRBD1. CDR1 LNHDA and CDR2 SQIVND come from the germline V gene (reference sequence). The CDR3 runs 14 residues. V was pared by 4 bases and J by 8 bases, with 9 bases of the junction left unmatched. The CDR3 sequence: CASSRETGEFGYTF. The CDR3 DNA sequence: TGTGCCAGTAGTAGGGAGACAGGGGAATTCGGCTACACCTTC.

The rearrangement joins TRBV5-1 to TRBJ2-3, with TRBD2 as a possible D gene (6 bases). There are 16 residues in the CDR3. Trimming cost V 0 bases and J 3 bases, with 14 bases left between them. The germline V gene has CDR1 SGHRS and CDR2 YFSETQ. CDR3: CASSLANTGETDTQYF. CDR3 DNA: TGCGCCAGCAGCTTGGCTAATACGGGGGAGACAGATACGCAGTATTTT.

V usage is TRBV19 and J usage is TRBJ1-5, with TRBD1 matching over 8 bases. Trimming cost V 7 bases and J 6 bases; bases outside gene matches: 5. CDR3 size: 13 residues. CDR1 is LNHDA, CDR2 SQIVND, per germline (reference sequence). The CDR3 spells CASMDRAGQPQHF. The CDR3 bases are TGTGCCAGTATGGACAGGGCGGGTCAGCCCCAGCATTTT.

The chain carries TRBV27 and TRBJ2-7, with D possibly TRBD1 on 5 matching bases. V was trimmed by 4 bases and J by 2 bases, leaving 12 bases between them. The CDR3 consists of 14 residues. CDR1 and CDR2 from the germline V gene are MNHEY and SMNVEV (reference sequence). The CDR3 spells CASSSRQFAYEQYF. The CDR3 DNA is TGTGCCAGCAGTTCGCGACAGTTCGCCTACGAGCAGTACTTC.

A single count supports this clone. This chain links TRBV11-3 with TRBJ2-1, with a weak D call TRBD2 (5 bases). The CDR3 has 15 residues. CDR1 is SGHNT and CDR2 is YENEEA in the germline V gene. V lost 5 bases and J 5 bases, leaving 16 bases between the germline ends. The CDR3 coding sequence is TGTGCCAGCAGCCCTCCGGACTCCTTAGACAATGAGCAGTTCTTC. It encodes CASSPPDSLDNEQFF.

The rearrangement uses TRBV5-8 and TRBJ1-5; D remains ambiguous. The germline gives CDR1 SGHTS, CDR2 YDEGEE. Trimming cost V 4 bases and J 0 bases, with 11 bases left between them. This CDR3 is built from 15 residues. CDR3 bases: TGTGCCAGCAGCCCGCGGATCAATAGCAATCAGCCCCAGCATTTT. This translates into CASSPRINSNQPQHF.

The chain combines TRBV18 with TRBJ2-4; TRBD1 matches 7 bases. Germline V gives CDR1 KGHSH, CDR2 LQKENI. The CDR3 sequence is 16 residues long. J was trimmed by 0 bases and V by 4 bases; bases with no gene match: 6. CDR3 residues: CASSRTGLLAKNIQYF. The CDR3 bases are TGTGCCAGCTCACGGACAGGCCTGCTAGCCAAAAACATTCAGTACTTC.

This clone was counted a single time. The gene calls are TRBV28 and TRBJ2-1, with a weak D call TRBD2 (6 bases). Germline V gives CDR1 MDHEN, CDR2 SYDVKM. Trimming removed 1 base from V and 0 bases from J, with 13 bases in between. This CDR3 contains 17 residues. The CDR3 region has the DNA TGTGCCAGCAGTTTATATGGGCTAGCGAGCTCCTACAATGAGCAGTTCTTC. Translation: CASSLYGLASSYNEQFF.

The chain links TRBV2 to TRBJ2-3, with 7 bases identical to TRBD1. V shed 7 bases, J shed 8 bases, and the junction held 9 bases outside the gene matches. This CDR3 comprises 13 residues. The germline gives CDR1 SNHLY, CDR2 FYNNEI. The CDR3: CASTGDSLATQYF. The CDR3, as DNA: TGTGCCAGCACAGGGGACAGCCTTGCTACGCAGTATTTT.

This clone was seen more than once but under ten times. This sequence joins TRBV24-1 and TRBJ1-5, with D tentatively TRBD1 (5 bases). The CDR3 covers 14 residues. Germline loops: CDR1 KGHDR, CDR2 SFDVKD. V lost 3 bases and J lost 5, with 10 bases in between. The CDR3, as DNA: TGTGCCACCAGTGATGGGGGGTCTCATCAGCCCCAGCATTTT. Its translation is CATSDGGSHQPQHF.